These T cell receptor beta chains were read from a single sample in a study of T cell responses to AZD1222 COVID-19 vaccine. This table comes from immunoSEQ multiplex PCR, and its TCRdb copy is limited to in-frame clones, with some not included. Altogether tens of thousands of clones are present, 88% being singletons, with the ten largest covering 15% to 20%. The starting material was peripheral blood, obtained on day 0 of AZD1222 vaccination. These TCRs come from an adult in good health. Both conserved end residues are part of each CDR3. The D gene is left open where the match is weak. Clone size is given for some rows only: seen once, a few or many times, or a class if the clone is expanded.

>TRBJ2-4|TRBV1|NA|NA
CTSSQGLAETIQYF
TGCACCAGCAGCCAAGGTCTAGCTGAGACCATTCAGTACTTC
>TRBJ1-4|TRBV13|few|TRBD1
CASSLTGFEEKLFF
TGTGCCAGCAGCCTGACAGGGTTTGAGGAAAAACTGTTTTTT
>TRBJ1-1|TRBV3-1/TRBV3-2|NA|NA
CASSQGTNTEAFF
TGTGCCAGCAGCCAAGGTACTAACACTGAAGCTTTCTTT
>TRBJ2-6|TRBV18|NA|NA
CASFPGSGANVLTF
TGTGCCAGCTTCCCCGGCTCTGGGGCCAACGTCCTGACTTTC
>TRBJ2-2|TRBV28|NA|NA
CASSLTETGELFF
TGTGCCAGCAGTCTCACCGAGACCGGGGAGCTGTTTTTT
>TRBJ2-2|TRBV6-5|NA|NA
CASSYEYVTGELFF
TGTGCCAGCAGTTATGAATATGTGACCGGGGAGCTGTTTTTT
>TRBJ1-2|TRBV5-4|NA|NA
CASSFGLRDYGYTF
TGTGCCAGCAGCTTTGGACTGCGGGACTATGGCTACACCTTC
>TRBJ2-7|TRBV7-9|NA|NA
CASGWRDPHEQYF
TGTGCCAGCGGGTGGAGGGACCCCCACGAGCAGTACTTC
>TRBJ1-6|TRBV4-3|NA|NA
CASSQDGIGNSPLHF
TGCGCCAGCAGCCAAGACGGGATAGGCAATTCACCCCTCCACTTT
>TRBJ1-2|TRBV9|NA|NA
CASSLDSGYGYTF
TGTGCCAGCTCCCTAGACAGCGGCTATGGCTACACCTTC
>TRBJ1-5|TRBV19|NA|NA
CASSLGNNQPQHF
TGTGCCAGTAGTTTGGGTAACAATCAGCCCCAGCATTTT
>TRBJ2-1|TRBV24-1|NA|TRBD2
CATSDPSGSGRGDNEQFF
TGTGCCACCAGTGACCCCTCTGGGAGCGGGAGAGGGGACAATGAGCAGTTCTTC
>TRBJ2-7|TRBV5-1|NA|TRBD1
CASSRTGGTYEQYF
TGCGCCAGCAGCCGAACAGGGGGGACCTACGAGCAGTACTTC
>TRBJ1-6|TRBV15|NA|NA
CATSLREGSYNSPLHF
TGTGCCACCAGCCTCCGTGAGGGATCCTATAATTCACCCCTCCACTTT